The sequence of this TCR beta chain was determined in a study of blood T cell repertoires in COVID-19. Study information: From T cells, B-cell-depleted T cells, or PBMCs came the material, which was cDNA or gDNA.

Clones were read by immunoSEQ multiplex PCR, and TCRdb kept only the in-frame ones, dropping some. Of roughly 400,000 clones in the sample, approximately 87% were seen once. The receptor comes from a woman aged 45-60 years who had recovered from COVID-19. Sequenced: PBMCs or T cells enriched from blood (not recorded which).

The CDR3 here is CASSQGRQYEQYF. As DNA, the CDR3 is TGCGCCAGCAGCCAAGGGCGGCAATACGAGCAGTACTTC. This sequence joins TRBV4-3 and TRBJ2-7; D unresolved. V shed 1 base and J shed 4 bases, with 8 bases lying between them. Germline lookup yields CDR1 LGHNA and CDR2 YSLEER. The CDR3 is 13 amino acids.